A selection of T cell receptor beta chains follows, all from one sample in a study of T cells after yellow fever vaccination. TCRdb independently ran MiXCR on the 5' RACE reads; one entry per CDR3 protein. The sample carries over 85,000 distinct CDR3 sequences, roughly 8.2% recorded once. Specimen: CD8+ T cells not binding an NS4B(214-222) dextramer, sorted from PBMCs, collected around 14 days after the first yellow fever vaccination. The receptors come from a young man who received the YFV17D yellow fever vaccine. Both conserved end residues are part of each CDR3. A D gene is named only where the DNA matches it firmly. Clone size is not always given. Where it is, it says once, few, many or a class for expanded clones.

TRBV7-8	NA	TRBJ2-2	NA	TGTGCCAGCAGCCAGACAGCAAACACCGGGGAGCTGTTTTTT	CASSQTANTGELFF
TRBV18	few	TRBJ2-3	TRBD2	TGTGCCAGCTCACCATTGACTAGCGGGTCCATCGGGGATACGCAGTATTTT	CASSPLTSGSIGDTQYF
TRBV7-2	medium-sized	TRBJ1-2	NA	TGTGCCAGCAGCTTACTGGGGGACCTCTACACCTTC	CASSLLGDLYTF
TRBV4-1	many	TRBJ2-5	TRBD2	TGCGCCAGCAGCCGAATAGGCGGGGGCCAAGAGACCCAGTACTTC	CASSRIGGGQETQYF
TRBV5-5	NA	TRBJ2-1	NA	TGTGCCAGCAGCCCGTTCGACAGGTATGAGCAGTTCTTC	CASSPFDRYEQFF
TRBV5-6	NA	TRBJ2-2	NA	TGTGCCAGCAGCTTTTCGCAACAGCGTATTCCGGTCGAGGAGCTGTTTTTT	CASSFSQQRIPVEELFF
TRBV4-1	NA	TRBJ2-1	TRBD2	TGCGCCAGCAGCCAAGCAGCCGGCGGGCTAGCGGGGGGAGGCGATGAGCAGTTCTTC	CASSQAAGGLAGGGDEQFF
TRBV27	many	TRBJ1-5	NA	TGTGCCAGCAGTTTTCGGTTGGGTCAGCCCCAGCATTTT	CASSFRLGQPQHF
TRBV19	NA	TRBJ1-1	NA	TGTGCCAGTAGTTCCCAAGGATATACAGACACTGAAGCTTTCTTT	CASSSQGYTDTEAFF
TRBV20-1	NA	TRBJ1-2	NA	TGCAGTGCCTCTCCCCCAGGGAACTATGGCTACACCTTC	CSASPPGNYGYTF
TRBV6-5	NA	TRBJ1-6	NA	TGTGCCAGCAGTTACTCGAAGGAGGGGACCCTCCACTTT	CASSYSKEGTLHF
TRBV6-5	NA	TRBJ1-1	NA	TGTGCCAGCAGTTACGGGCGGGGAATGAACACTGAAGCTTTCTTT	CASSYGRGMNTEAFF
TRBV18	few	TRBJ1-2	TRBD1	TGTGCCAGCTCACCGCGCCCGGGACAGGGTAACTATGGCTACACCTTC	CASSPRPGQGNYGYTF
TRBV7-9	NA	TRBJ1-1	NA	TGTGCCAGCATAGAGGACGGGTACAGTGAGTTGAACACTGAAGCTTTCTTT	CASIEDGYSELNTEAFF
TRBV6-1	many	TRBJ1-1	NA	TGTGCCAGCAGTGCCTCGGGGGGCCGAAGCACTGAAGCTTTCTTT	CASSASGGRSTEAFF
TRBV4-3	NA	TRBJ2-3	NA	TGCGCCAGCAGCAAGGGGGGTGCCACAGATACGCAGTATTTT	CASSKGGATDTQYF
TRBV5-5	NA	TRBJ2-7	NA	TGTGCCAGCAGTCTGAGGTCGGACGAGCAGTACTTC	CASSLRSDEQYF
TRBV6-5	few	TRBJ1-1	NA	TGTGCCAGCAGTTACTCCTCTTTTCAGGCGAACACTGAAGCTTTCTTT	CASSYSSFQANTEAFF
TRBV6-2/TRBV6-3	few	TRBJ2-1	NA	TGTGCCAGCAAGGACCCGTTGACCTACAATGAGCAGTTCTTC	CASKDPLTYNEQFF
TRBV5-1	NA	TRBJ1-1	NA	TGCGCCAGCAGCTTGGGAGACAGACTGAACACTGAAGCTTTCTTT	CASSLGDRLNTEAFF
TRBV5-5	few	TRBJ2-1	TRBD1	TGTGCCAGCACCAGCACGGGACAGGTTTTTTTGGATGAGCAGTTCTTC	CASTSTGQVFLDEQFF
TRBV21-1	few	TRBJ1-6	NA	TGTGCCAGCAGCAGAACCGGTAACAGGGTATCGAGTTCACCCCTCCACTTT	CASSRTGNRVSSSPLHF
TRBV12-3/TRBV12-4	NA	TRBJ2-1	TRBD2	TGTGCCAGCAGTGCCCTAGCGGGGGGGCCAAATGAGCAGTTCTTC	CASSALAGGPNEQFF
TRBV3-1	once	TRBJ1-1	TRBD1	TGTGCCAGCAGCCTTCGAGCCAGGGGGCTCACTGAAGCTTTCTTT	CASSLRARGLTEAFF
TRBV28	NA	TRBJ1-1	NA	TGTGCCACCGGGACACCGCCCGGCGCTGAAGCTTTCTTT	CATGTPPGAEAFF
TRBV12-3/TRBV12-4	many	TRBJ2-7	NA	TGTGCCAGCAGTCGAACCTACGAGCAGTACTTC	CASSRTYEQYF
TRBV6-5	NA	TRBJ2-1	NA	TGTGCCAGCAGTTTCGGACCCTCGGAGCAGTTCTTC	CASSFGPSEQFF
TRBV12-3/TRBV12-4	few	TRBJ1-1	NA	TGTGCCAGCAGTAGGGGACCAAGGAACACTGAAGCTTTCTTT	CASSRGPRNTEAFF
TRBV11-2	NA	TRBJ2-5	NA	TGTGCCAGCAGCTCAGGGGAAGGGGAGGGGGAGACCCAGTACTTC	CASSSGEGEGETQYF
TRBV5-6	many	TRBJ2-1	TRBD2	TGTGCCAGCCTTAGCGGGGGGCCGTACAATGAGCAGTTCTTC	CASLSGGPYNEQFF
TRBV12-5	NA	TRBJ2-5	NA	TGTGCTAGTGGCCTGGACGCGGAGACCCAGTACTTC	CASGLDAETQYF
TRBV6-2/TRBV6-3	NA	TRBJ2-7	NA	TGTGCCAGTAGGACTCTTATTTACGAGCAGTACTTC	CASRTLIYEQYF
TRBV7-9	many	TRBJ2-7	NA	TGTGCCAGCAGCTTAGCTTCCCACGAGCAGTACTTC	CASSLASHEQYF
TRBV5-4	NA	TRBJ2-3	NA	TGTGCCAGCAGCTATAGGGACGGGTACACAGATACGCAGTATTTT	CASSYRDGYTDTQYF
TRBV5-8	NA	TRBJ2-7	NA	TGTGCCAGCAGCCCAATGTGGAGGGTCTACGAGCAGTACTTC	CASSPMWRVYEQYF
TRBV4-1	few	TRBJ1-5	NA	TGCGCCAGCAGCCTGATTACAGGTCAGCCCCAGCATTTT	CASSLITGQPQHF
TRBV2	NA	TRBJ2-1	NA	TGTGCCAGCAGTGTTTTTGGGGGAATGGTGTATGAGCAGTTCTTC	CASSVFGGMVYEQFF
TRBV14	NA	TRBJ2-5	TRBD2	TGTGCCAGCAGCCAAGGGGGAGGGAGCTCGGAAGAGACCCAGTACTTC	CASSQGGGSSEETQYF
TRBV7-9	NA	TRBJ2-1	NA	TGTGCCAGCAGCTTGGCCGATAGGATCTACAATGAGCAGTTCTTC	CASSLADRIYNEQFF